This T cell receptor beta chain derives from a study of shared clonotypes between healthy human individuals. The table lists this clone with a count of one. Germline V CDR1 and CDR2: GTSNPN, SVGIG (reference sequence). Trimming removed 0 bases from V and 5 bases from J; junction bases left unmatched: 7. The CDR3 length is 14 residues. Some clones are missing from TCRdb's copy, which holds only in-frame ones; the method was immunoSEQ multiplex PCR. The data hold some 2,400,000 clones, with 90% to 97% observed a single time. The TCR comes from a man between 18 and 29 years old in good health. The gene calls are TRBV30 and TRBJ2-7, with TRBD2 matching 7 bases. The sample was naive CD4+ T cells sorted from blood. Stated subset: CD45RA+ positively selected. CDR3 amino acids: CAWSVRAGANEQYF. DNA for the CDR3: TGTGCCTGGAGTGTACGGGCGGGAGCGAACGAGCAGTACTTC.